This TCR beta chain stems from a study of T cell changes during pregnancy in multiple sclerosis (dated by TCRdb to about 2019). With respect to the entire study: In women with multiple sclerosis, the researchers looked at how the T cell repertoire shifted as pregnancy progressed.

Note on this clone: Its antigen remains unidentified. Base qualities were left out, and no much larger clone turns up one base away.

The CDR3 starts with the cysteine, ends with the phenylalanine, and has 16 residues. Here the CDR3 DNA is all that survives: 48 bases in frame from base 1. Looking up the germline V gene (reference sequence) yields CDR1 MNHEY and CDR2 SMNVEV. V is cut back by 1 base and J by 4 bases, with 8 bases in the junction unmatched. Library preparation employed the immunoSEQ multiplex PCR assay. In TCRdb, the immuneACCESS table is reduced to in-frame sequences with V and J assigned. These tables do not hold every clone; where another copy was compared, an unresolved V gene accounts for under half, and the others remain unexplained. This sample holds some 55,000 clones; approximately 87% were observed only once. The ten largest account for about 5% of the sample.

The clonotype originates from a human donor whose cells served as feeder cells for cultures in a pregnancy study. In this chain, TRBV27 is recombined with TRBJ1-1, with 8 junctional bases fitting TRBD1. The sample taken for sequencing was peripheral blood from another person, used as feeder cells. The CDR3 protein sequence reads: CASSLYGQGGGTEAFF. Here is the DNA: TGTGCCAGCAGTTTATACGGACAGGGAGGGGGCACTGAAGCTTTCTTT.